A selection of T cell receptor beta chains follows, all from one sample in a study of Ad26.COV2.S vaccination and SARS-CoV-2 variants. The method was immunoSEQ multiplex PCR; TCRdb's version includes in-frame clones alone and lacks a portion of them. This sample carries roughly 350,000 clones, about nine tenths of them seen once, and the ten largest clones take about 6.4%. This specimen was peripheral blood, taken in a trial of Ad26.COV2.S vaccine versus placebo. The receptor set was obtained from a person aged 18 to 59 who received the Ad26.COV2.S COVID-19 vaccine or a placebo. Each CDR3 is given with its conserved first and last residue. A D gene is named only where the DNA matches it firmly. The listing skips clone size in some rows; elsewhere it reads once, few, many or a size class.

TRBD2	TRBV9	TRBJ2-7	NA	CASSPSLAGGSEQYF	TGTGCCAGCAGCCCCAGCCTAGCGGGAGGTAGCGAGCAGTACTTC
TRBD1	TRBV7-2	TRBJ1-2	NA	CASSSQGQYSINYGYTF	TGTGCCAGCAGCTCCCAGGGACAGTACTCTATTAACTATGGCTACACCTTC
TRBD2	TRBV6-2/TRBV6-3	TRBJ2-7	NA	CASSPLAGSRSYEQYF	TGTGCCAGCAGTCCCCTAGCGGGGAGCCGTTCCTACGAGCAGTACTTC
TRBD1	TRBV7-2	TRBJ2-7	NA	CASSSTGQGHEQYF	TGTGCCAGCAGCTCGACCGGACAGGGGCACGAGCAGTACTTC
TRBD2	TRBV28	TRBJ2-5	NA	CASSLQGALAGEGYLKTQYF	TGTGCCAGCAGTTTACAGGGGGCTCTAGCGGGAGAGGGGTATCTGAAGACCCAGTACTTC
NA	TRBV6-2/TRBV6-3	TRBJ2-1	NA	CASSPTRGFGFF	TGTGCCAGCAGCCCTACACGCGGTTTCGGGTTCTTC
NA	TRBV28	TRBJ2-5	NA	CASRGTALWTQYF	TGTGCCAGTCGGGGGACAGCACTTTGGACCCAGTACTTC
NA	TRBV7-9	TRBJ2-2	NA	CASTTESANTGELFF	TGTGCCAGCACGACAGAAAGCGCGAACACCGGGGAGCTGTTTTTT
NA	TRBV4-2	TRBJ2-7	NA	CASSQPTDLGNEQYF	TGTGCCAGCAGCCAACCCACTGACCTCGGAAACGAGCAGTACTTC
TRBD2	TRBV7-2	TRBJ2-1	NA	CASSFWGLGYDEQFF	TGTGCCAGCAGCTTCTGGGGACTAGGATACGATGAGCAGTTCTTC
NA	TRBV19	TRBJ1-1	NA	CATSRVGANTEAFF	TGTGCCACCTCACGTGTTGGTGCGAACACTGAAGCTTTCTTT
NA	TRBV11-2	TRBJ1-2	NA	CASTKVRYGYTF	TGTGCCAGCACCAAGGTCCGATATGGCTACACCTTC
NA	TRBV5-1	TRBJ2-1	NA	CASRSESGYNEQFF	TGCGCCAGCAGATCGGAGAGCGGGTACAATGAGCAGTTCTTC
TRBD2	TRBV27	TRBJ2-1	NA	CASSRSLAGVDNEQFF	TGTGCCAGCAGCCGTTCCCTAGCGGGAGTTGACAATGAGCAGTTCTTC
NA	TRBV18	TRBJ2-7	NA	CASSPVAGALPYEQYF	TGTGCCAGCTCACCAGTCGCGGGCGCACTACCCTACGAGCAGTACTTC
TRBD2	TRBV6-6	TRBJ2-3	once	CASRSGGLTDTQYF	TGTGCCAGCAGGAGCGGGGGGTTGACAGATACGCAGTATTTT
NA	TRBV28	TRBJ1-4	NA	CASLGSGEKLFF	TGTGCCAGCCTAGGCTCGGGTGAAAAACTGTTTTTT
TRBD1	TRBV4-2	TRBJ1-5	NA	CASSPGGGGNQPQHF	TGTGCCAGCAGCCCAGGGGGTGGGGGGAATCAGCCCCAGCATTTT
TRBD1	TRBV6-2/TRBV6-3	TRBJ2-2	NA	CASSSEDRGPTGELFF	TGTGCCAGCAGTTCAGAGGACAGGGGGCCCACCGGGGAGCTGTTTTTT
TRBD2	TRBV6-5	TRBJ2-7	NA	CASTTFAGAIEQYF	TGTGCCAGCACCACTTTCGCGGGAGCAATCGAGCAGTACTTC
NA	TRBV7-3	TRBJ1-2	NA	CASSSRQGSGYTF	TGTGCCAGCAGCTCGCGCCAGGGAAGTGGCTACACCTTC
NA	TRBV5-1	TRBJ1-1	few	CASSLVGRANTEAFF	TGCGCCAGCAGCTTGGTTGGTAGGGCTAACACTGAAGCTTTCTTT
NA	TRBV2	TRBJ2-2	once	CASSAGTGELFF	TGTGCCAGCAGTGCGGGCACCGGGGAGCTGTTTTTT
NA	TRBV30	TRBJ2-7	once	CAWSAGSYEQYF	TGTGCCTGGAGTGCCGGATCCTACGAGCAGTACTTC
NA	TRBV6-5	TRBJ2-7	few	CASKTGYEQYF	TGTGCCAGCAAAACGGGTTACGAGCAGTACTTC